This passage covers 25 T cell receptor beta chains from one sample sequenced in a study of blood T cell repertoires in COVID-19. Produced via immunoSEQ multiplex PCR; TCRdb's table is partial and in-frame only. The sample shows 450,000 or so clones, roughly 90% of them seen only once. Sequencing was performed on peripheral blood. Every receptor here comes from a man aged 18 to 29 with COVID-19, enrolled during active disease.

This clone was seen only a few times. The chain employs TRBV5-6 and TRBJ2-1; perhaps TRBD1 as D (5 bases). The CDR3 spans 14 residues. V lost 2 bases and J 3 bases, leaving 9 bases between the germline ends. CDR1 and CDR2 from the germline V gene are SGHDT and YYEEEE. CDR3 DNA: TGTGCCAGCAGCTTACTGGGGCTCTACAATGAGCAGTTCTTC. Its protein product is CASSLLGLYNEQFF.

J is TRBJ1-2 and V is TRBV2, with 8 bases that match TRBD1. The germline CDR1 and CDR2 sequences are SNHLY and FYNNEI. After removal of 3 bases from V and 7 bases from J, the junction contained 7 bases not matched to a gene. CDR3 length equals 14 residues. The CDR3 DNA reads TGTGCCAGCAGTGAGGGGCAGGGGGCGGCTGGCTACACCTTC. Amino acid sequence: CASSEGQGAAGYTF.

The chain has TRBV27 and TRBJ2-7; 7 nucleotides line up with TRBD1. The germline CDR1 and CDR2 sequences are MNHEY and SMNVEV (reference sequence). V lost 6 bases to trimming and J lost 1 base; unmatched junction nucleotides: 6. This CDR3 has 14 residues. CDR3 in DNA: TGTGCCAGCAGGGACCGGGACAGATCCTACGAGCAGTACTTC. Its protein is CASRDRDRSYEQYF.

J is TRBJ2-3 and V is TRBV5-8, with 8 bases identical to TRBD2. This CDR3 spans 16 amino acids. J was trimmed by 1 base and V by 3 bases; bases with no gene match: 7. Germline CDR1 and CDR2: SGHTS and YDEGEE. CDR3 DNA: TGTGCCAGCAGCTCCCGGGCGGGGGGCCGCACAGATACGCAGTATTTT. Translation gives CASSSRAGGRTDTQYF.

This clone was seen only once. The chain recombines TRBV5-1 with TRBJ2-3, with TRBD1 identical over 8 bases. Germline values: CDR1 SGHRS, CDR2 YFSETQ. This CDR3 spans 15 amino acids. With V trimmed by 3 bases and J by 4 bases, 7 bases remained unmatched. The CDR3 DNA sequence: TGCGCCAGCAGCTCCCGGACAGGGAAGGCAGATACGCAGTATTTT. Its translation is CASSSRTGKADTQYF.

CDR3 residues: CATSGLEYGYTF. The CDR3 bases are TGTGCCACCTCTGGTCTCGAGTATGGCTACACCTTC. This rearrangement joins TRBV2 to TRBJ1-2; D is unresolved. Germline V CDR1 and CDR2: SNHLY, FYNNEI. The CDR3 covers 12 residues. V was clipped by 10 bases and J by 5 bases, with 14 bases between them.

This sequence joins TRBV19 and TRBJ2-1; unclear D gene. The CDR3 is 14 amino acids. V lost 5 bases and J 0 bases, leaving 8 bases between the germline ends. The germline gives CDR1 LNHDA, CDR2 SQIVND (reference sequence). For the CDR3, the DNA is TGTGCCAGTAGTGAAGTGAGCTCCTACAATGAGCAGTTCTTC. Translation: CASSEVSSYNEQFF. The entire variable domain, with the rest obtained from reference TRBV19 and TRBJ2-1, is as follows: DGGITQSPKYLFRKEGQNVTLSCEQNLNHDAMYWYRQDPGQGLRLIYYSQIVNDFQKGDIAEGYSVSREKKESFPLTVTSAQKNPTAFYLCASSEVSSYNEQFFGPGTRLTVL.

The chain joins TRBV5-4 to TRBJ2-1; 14 nucleotides line up with TRBD2. CDR3 length: 18 residues. J gave up 9 bases and V 0 bases, and 11 bases lay outside the gene matches. Germline V gives CDR1 SGHNT, CDR2 YYREEE (reference sequence). This CDR3 reads CASSLEQGGLAGESEQFF. CDR3 DNA sequence: TGTGCCAGCAGCTTGGAACAGGGGGGACTAGCGGGAGAAAGTGAGCAGTTCTTC.

The CDR3 region is CASSLSTDYGYTF. CDR3 coding DNA: TGCGCCAGCAGCTTATCTACTGACTATGGCTACACCTTC. This chain joins TRBV5-1 and TRBJ1-2; D uncertain. CDR3 length equals 13 residues. The germline CDR1 and CDR2 sequences are SGHRS and YFSETQ. The V and J ends lost 2 bases and 3 bases respectively, with 8 bases between them.

The chain uses TRBV9 and TRBJ2-1; 13 nucleotides line up with TRBD2. Germline V gene sequence: CDR1 SGDLS, CDR2 YYNGEE. The CDR3 covers 15 residues. The J segment lost 8 bases and the V segment lost 0 bases, leaving 2 bases of the junction unmatched. CDR3 sequence reads: CASSVVGLAGDEQFF. CDR3 nucleotide sequence: TGTGCCAGCAGCGTAGTAGGACTAGCGGGAGATGAGCAGTTCTTC.

The chain uses TRBV5-5 and TRBJ2-7, with a weak D call TRBD2 (5 bases). The germline gives CDR1 SGHKS, CDR2 YYEKEE (reference sequence). V was cut by 5 bases and J by 0 bases, with 12 bases left in between. The length of the CDR3 is 14 residues. CDR3 residues: CASSVGAGSYEQYF. The CDR3, as DNA: TGTGCCAGCAGTGTGGGCGCGGGCTCCTACGAGCAGTACTTC.

CDR3 loop: CASSEPYTDTQYF. The DNA for the CDR3 is TGTGCCAGCAGTGAACCGTACACAGATACGCAGTATTTT. This chain connects TRBV2 to TRBJ2-3; D is unresolved. This CDR3 spans 13 amino acids. Germline loops: CDR1 SNHLY, CDR2 FYNNEI. Trimming pared 2 bases from V and 2 bases from J, leaving 5 bases between. The variable domain in full, with the rest retrieved from reference TRBV2 and TRBJ2-3, is EPEVTQTPSHQVTQMGQEVILRCVPISNHLYFYWYRQILGQKVEFLVSFYNNEISEKSEIFDDQFSVERPDGSNFTLKIRSTKLEDSAMYFCASSEPYTDTQYFGPGTRLTVL.

The V call is TRBV2, the J call TRBJ2-3; 15 nucleotides agree with TRBD2. Germline CDR1 is SNHLY and CDR2 is FYNNEI. J lost 1 base, V lost 0 bases, and 8 bases had no gene match. CDR3 length: 20 residues. The CDR3 spells CASSEAPIGLAGGGTDTQYF. CDR3 DNA: TGTGCCAGCAGTGAAGCGCCGATAGGACTAGCGGGGGGGGGCACAGATACGCAGTATTTT. Full variable domain (remainder filled in from reference TRBV2 and TRBJ2-3): EPEVTQTPSHQVTQMGQEVILRCVPISNHLYFYWYRQILGQKVEFLVSFYNNEISEKSEIFDDQFSVERPDGSNFTLKIRSTKLEDSAMYFCASSEAPIGLAGGGTDTQYFGPGTRLTVL.

CDR3 coding DNA: TGTGCCAGCAGTGGCGGTGGAGGTCACGAGCAGTACTTC. Amino acid sequence: CASSGGGGHEQYF. The chain links TRBV12-3 or TRBV12-4 to TRBJ2-7; a possible D gene is TRBD2 (5 bases). This CDR3 is built from 13 residues. Trimming took off 5 bases at V and 5 bases at J, with 13 bases between the two ends.

The chain carries TRBV7-9 and TRBJ2-1, with 7 bases fitting TRBD1. Trimming removed 6 bases from V and 5 bases from J; junction bases left unmatched: 10. CDR1 SEHNR and CDR2 FQNEAQ come from the germline V gene (reference sequence). The CDR3 contains 15 residues. The CDR3 DNA reads as TGTGCCAGCAGTAGTACCAGGGACAGTAACAATGAGCAGTTCTTC. Translating it yields CASSSTRDSNNEQFF.

V is TRBV19 and J is TRBJ2-7; D perhaps matches TRBD2 (5 bases). In germline, CDR1 is LNHDA, CDR2 SQIVND (reference sequence). There are 14 residues in the CDR3. V lost 6 bases, J lost 0 bases, and 12 bases lay in between. The CDR3 here is CASSLTGDSYEQYF. In nucleotides, the CDR3 is TGTGCCAGTAGCTTAACCGGGGACTCCTACGAGCAGTACTTC.

The genes are TRBV27 and TRBJ1-1, with a tentative D call TRBD1 (5 bases). The CDR3 runs 14 residues. Germline lookup yields CDR1 MNHEY and CDR2 SMNVEV (reference sequence). V lost 8 bases and J lost 4, with 17 bases in between. The CDR3 region is CASLRIRASTEAFF. CDR3 nucleotide sequence: TGTGCCAGCCTCCGAATCAGGGCTTCCACTGAAGCTTTCTTT.

A word on this clone: This clone may be a read error of a much larger clone one base away. The J gene is TRBJ1-1, the V gene TRBV12-3 or TRBV12-4; 7 bases agree with TRBD1. Trimming at V came to 6 bases and at J to 3 bases, leaving 4 bases not matched to a gene. The CDR3 consists of 13 residues. CDR3 nucleotide sequence: TGTGCCAGCAGCTTTCAGGGGGACACTGAAGCTTTCTTT. It translates to CASSFQGDTEAFF.

V and J are TRBV6-6 and TRBJ1-5; TRBD1 agrees at 7 bases. The CDR3 consists of 13 residues. CDR1 is MNHNY, CDR2 SVGAGI, per germline (reference sequence). Trimming removed 6 bases from V and 4 bases from J; junction bases left unmatched: 3. The CDR3 DNA reads TGTGCCAGCAGCTTGGACAGGAATCAGCCCCAGCATTTT. Translating gives CASSLDRNQPQHF.

The chain is built from TRBV4-1 and TRBJ2-7; possibly TRBD2 for D (6 bases). Trimming took off 1 base at V and 3 bases at J, with 10 bases between the two ends. The CDR3 spans 14 residues. Per the germline V gene, CDR1 is MGHRA and CDR2 is YSYEKL. CDR3 nucleotide sequence: TGCGCCAGCAGCCAAGGAGCGGGTCTCTACGAGCAGTACTTC. It yields the protein CASSQGAGLYEQYF.

The chain joins TRBV5-6 to TRBJ1-2; 8 nucleotides align to TRBD1. Germline CDR1 SGHDT, CDR2 YYEEEE. The CDR3 sequence is 13 residues long. The ends lost 2 bases at V and 8 bases at J; junction bases unmatched: 5. The CDR3: CASSFGQGYGYTF. CDR3 bases: TGTGCCAGCAGCTTCGGACAGGGTTACGGCTACACCTTC. Looking up the rest from reference TRBV5-6 and TRBJ1-2 gives the full variable domain: DAGVTQSPTHLIKTRGQQVTLRCSPKSGHDTVSWYQQALGQGPQFIFQYYEEEERQRGNFPDRFSGHQFPNYSSELNVNALLLGDSALYLCASSFGQGYGYTFGSGTRLTVV.

The gene calls are TRBV7-2 and TRBJ2-7; 7 bases align to TRBD2. Germline values: CDR1 SGHTA, CDR2 FQGNSA. The CDR3 covers 15 residues. The V gene end was trimmed by 5 bases and the J gene end by 1 base; junction bases not matched to a gene: 8. CDR3 residues: CASSPGGQLSYEQYF. The CDR3 DNA follows: TGTGCCAGCAGCCCGGGAGGCCAGTTGTCCTACGAGCAGTACTTC.

This sequence joins TRBV4-1 and TRBJ1-6; D uncertain. The CDR3 is 14 amino acids. Trimming stripped 1 base from V and 4 bases from J, with 5 bases between. The germline V gene has CDR1 MGHRA and CDR2 YSYEKL. The chain's CDR3 is CASSQGQYNSPLHF. The CDR3 DNA sequence: TGCGCCAGCAGCCAAGGGCAGTATAATTCACCCCTCCACTTT.

This rearrangement joins TRBV7-9 to TRBJ1-4; the D is unclear. V was clipped by 3 bases and J by 6 bases, with 11 bases between them. The CDR3 contains 14 residues. Germline V lookup: CDR1 SEHNR, CDR2 FQNEAQ (reference sequence). The CDR3 DNA reads as TGTGCCAGCAGCTTCCGGACTGAATATGAAAAACTGTTTTTT. The encoded protein is CASSFRTEYEKLFF.

As for this clone: Other DNA sequences in this specimen translate into the identical CDR3. This chain links TRBV4-1 with TRBJ2-7, with TRBD2 matching over 9 bases. CDR1 and CDR2 from the germline V gene are MGHRA and YSYEKL. V lost 2 bases to trimming and J lost 1 base; unmatched junction nucleotides: 3. The CDR3 runs 15 residues. The CDR3 DNA reads TGCGCCAGCAGCCAAATAGCGGGAGAGTCCTACGAGCAGTACTTC. As protein: CASSQIAGESYEQYF.